This T cell receptor beta chain was sequenced during a study of blood T cell repertoires in COVID-19 (dated by TCRdb to about 2020). Turning to the overall study: The collaborator samples originated in the United States, Italy and Spain and spanned the acute and convalescent phases of COVID-19. The material from the prospective study consisted of cDNA or gDNA derived from T cells, B-cell-depleted T cells, or PBMCs. Deeply sampled blood TCRbeta repertoires from subjects exposed to, actively infected with, or recovered from COVID-19 were included in the dataset. The repertoires were released in a freely available public database meant as a resource for research on the immune response to SARS-CoV-2. The samples were drawn from the first 160 participants of the ongoing ImmuneRACE study and from 950 to 1,500 subjects provided by 6 global collaborators. The sample metadata nearly always contained a de-identified subject ID, COVID-19 status, age in years and sex. Where available, HLA class I and class II types were obtained from metadata supplied by the sample provider rather than from assay-based typing.

About this clone itself: The target of this receptor is not known. There are no base qualities to consult, and no much larger clone falls within one base.

Collaborating institutions collected whole blood in K2EDTA tubes following their own protocols. Collaborator samples were shipped for TCRbeta analysis as frozen whole blood, isolated PBMCs, or DNA extracted from either sample type. Beyond this particular receptor, the publication reports: The quantity of clinical and demographic metadata differed by source and by participant and was supplied without curation.

TCRbeta CDR3 regions were amplified from genomic DNA by means of the immunoSEQ Assay, a bias-controlled multiplex PCR. Regarding the original processing steps: Nucleated cell counts per sample were estimated from amplification of reference gene primers within the assay. Sequence reads were collapsed and filtered to measure the absolute abundance of every unique TCRbeta CDR3 rearrangement. For each sample, productive Simpson clonality was calculated by taking the square root of Simpson's diversity index across productive rearrangements. Not all clones reach the TCRdb copy of this immuneACCESS table, which keeps in-frame sequences only. Checked studies attribute under half of the gap to unresolved V genes and leave the rest unexplained. V, J and clone size are those of that table, while D and trimming were read from the DNA. This sample is represented by around 140,000 clones; 88% of them were singletons. The top ten clones comprise approximately 1.8% of the sample.

From cysteine to phenylalanine, the CDR3 is 15 amino acids long. Only the CDR3 part of the read is kept: 45 bases, read in frame from the first base. The germline V end is reduced by 6 bases and the J end by 5 bases; junction bases left unmatched: 13. Via the germline V gene, CDR1 is MDHEN and CDR2 SYDVKM. The sample taken for sequencing was peripheral blood. The sequence came from a man in his 70s with acute or convalescent COVID-19. The rearranged segments are TRBV28 and TRBJ2-7; the central 7 bases match TRBD1. The CDR3 region has the sequence CASRNTGKGGHEQYF. The DNA reads as follows: TGTGCCAGCAGAAATACAGGTAAAGGGGGCCACGAGCAGTACTTC.